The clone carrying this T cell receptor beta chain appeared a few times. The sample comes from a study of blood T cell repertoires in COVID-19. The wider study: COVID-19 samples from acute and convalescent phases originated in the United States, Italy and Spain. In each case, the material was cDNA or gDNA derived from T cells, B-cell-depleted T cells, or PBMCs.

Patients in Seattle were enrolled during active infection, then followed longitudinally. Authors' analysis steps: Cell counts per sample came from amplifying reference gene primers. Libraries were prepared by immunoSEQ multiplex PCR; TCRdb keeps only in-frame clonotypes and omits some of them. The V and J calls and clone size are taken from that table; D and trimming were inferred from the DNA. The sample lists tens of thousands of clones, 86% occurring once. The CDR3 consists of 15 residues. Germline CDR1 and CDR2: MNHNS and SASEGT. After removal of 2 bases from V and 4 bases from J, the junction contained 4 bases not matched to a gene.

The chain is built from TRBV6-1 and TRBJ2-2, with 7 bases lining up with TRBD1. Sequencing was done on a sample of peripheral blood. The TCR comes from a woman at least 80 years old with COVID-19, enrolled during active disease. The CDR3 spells CASSETQGITGELFF. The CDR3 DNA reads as TGTGCCAGCAGTGAAACACAGGGGATCACCGGGGAGCTGTTTTTT.